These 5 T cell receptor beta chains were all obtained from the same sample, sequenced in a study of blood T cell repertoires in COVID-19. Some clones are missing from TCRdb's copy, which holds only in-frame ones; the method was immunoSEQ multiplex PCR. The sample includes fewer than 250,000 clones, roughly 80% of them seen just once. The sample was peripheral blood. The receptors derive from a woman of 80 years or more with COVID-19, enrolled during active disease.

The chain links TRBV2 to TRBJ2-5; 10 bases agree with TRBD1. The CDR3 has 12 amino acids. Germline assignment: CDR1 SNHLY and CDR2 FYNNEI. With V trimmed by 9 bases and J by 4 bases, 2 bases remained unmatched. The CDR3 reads CARDRGGETQYF. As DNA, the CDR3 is TGTGCCAGGGACAGGGGGGGAGAGACCCAGTACTTC.

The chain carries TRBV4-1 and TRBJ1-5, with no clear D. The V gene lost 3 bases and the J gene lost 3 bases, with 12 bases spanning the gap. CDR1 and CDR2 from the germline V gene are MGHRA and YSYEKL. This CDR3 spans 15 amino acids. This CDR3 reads CASSHAGSYNQPQHF. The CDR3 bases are TGCGCCAGCAGCCATGCCGGGAGTTACAATCAGCCCCAGCATTTT.

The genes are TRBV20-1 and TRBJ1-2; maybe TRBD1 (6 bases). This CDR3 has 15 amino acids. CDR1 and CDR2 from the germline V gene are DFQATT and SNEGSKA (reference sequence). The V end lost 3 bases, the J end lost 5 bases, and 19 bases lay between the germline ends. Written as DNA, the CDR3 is TGCAGTGCTAGTACTCGGGGGGCTGGGACTTATGGCTACACCTTC. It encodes CSASTRGAGTYGYTF.

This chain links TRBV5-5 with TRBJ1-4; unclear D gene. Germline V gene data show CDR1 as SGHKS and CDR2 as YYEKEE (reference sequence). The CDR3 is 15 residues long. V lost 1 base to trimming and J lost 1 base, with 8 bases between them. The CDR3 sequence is CASSLLAGTNEKLFF. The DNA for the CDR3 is TGTGCCAGCAGCTTGTTGGCGGGAACTAATGAAAAACTGTTTTTT.

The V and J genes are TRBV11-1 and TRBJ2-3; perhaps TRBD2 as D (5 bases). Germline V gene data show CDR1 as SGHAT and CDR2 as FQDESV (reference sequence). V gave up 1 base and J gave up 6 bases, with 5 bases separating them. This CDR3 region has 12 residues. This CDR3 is CASSLGGDTQYF. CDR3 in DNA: TGTGCCAGCAGCTTAGGAGGGGATACGCAGTATTTT.